The 11 T cell receptor beta chains below were found in one sample sequenced in a study of blood T cell repertoires in COVID-19. This table comes from immunoSEQ multiplex PCR, and its TCRdb copy is limited to in-frame clones, with some not included. The data show roughly 150,000 clones, roughly 84% seen once. The sample comprised peripheral blood. Receptors originate from a woman over 75 with active or convalescent COVID-19.

The chain couples TRBV2 to TRBJ2-2; D might be TRBD2 (5 bases). Trimming took 8 bases from V and 1 from J, leaving 14 bases between them. Germline V CDR1 and CDR2: SNHLY, FYNNEI. The CDR3 spans 15 residues. The CDR3 loop reads CASAGLRGNTGELFF. CDR3 nucleotides: TGTGCCAGCGCGGGCCTTCGAGGGAACACCGGGGAGCTGTTTTTT.

The chain links TRBV7-2 to TRBJ1-2; 7 nucleotides agree with TRBD1. This CDR3 has 15 residues. The ends lost 5 bases at V and 1 base at J; junction bases unmatched: 7. Germline V gives CDR1 SGHTA, CDR2 FQGNSA. This CDR3 reads CASSAKTGINYGYTF. In DNA, the CDR3 is TGTGCCAGCAGCGCCAAGACAGGGATTAACTATGGCTACACCTTC.

The chain links TRBV19 to TRBJ2-1; 9 bases are shared with TRBD1. This CDR3 contains 17 residues. The V and J ends lost 7 bases and 4 bases, in that order; junction bases with no gene match: 14. In germline, CDR1 is LNHDA, CDR2 SQIVND (reference sequence). CDR3 nucleotides: TGTGCCAGTAAAGGACAGGGGTACGTTGGATTATACAATGAGCAGTTCTTC. It yields the protein CASKGQGYVGLYNEQFF.

This clone was recorded a few times. V gene TRBV5-1 combines with J gene TRBJ1-1, with D uncertain. Germline values: CDR1 SGHRS, CDR2 YFSETQ. The CDR3 is made up of 10 amino acids. CDR3 sequence reads: CVRRRTEAFF. The CDR3 DNA reads TGCGTCCGCAGGAGGACTGAAGCTTTCTTT. The full variable domain, in which reference TRBV5-1 and TRBJ1-1 provide the parts outside the CDR3, is KAGVTQTPRYLIKTRGQQVTLSCSPISGHRSVSWYQQTPGQGLQFLFEYFSETQRNKGNFPGRFSGRQFSNSRSEMNVSTLELGDSALYLCVRRRTEAFFGQGTRLTVV.

The J gene is TRBJ2-1, the V gene TRBV2, with a possible D match to TRBD2 (6 bases). CDR3 length: 14 residues. Between the trimmed V and J ends, which lost 3 bases and 1 base, there was a span of 7 bases. The germline V gene encodes CDR1 SNHLY and CDR2 FYNNEI. The CDR3 is CASSDGTSYNEQFF. The CDR3 region has the DNA TGTGCCAGCAGTGACGGGACTTCCTACAATGAGCAGTTCTTC. Together with reference TRBV2 and TRBJ2-1, the CDR3 gives the full variable domain: EPEVTQTPSHQVTQMGQEVILRCVPISNHLYFYWYRQILGQKVEFLVSFYNNEISEKSEIFDDQFSVERPDGSNFTLKIRSTKLEDSAMYFCASSDGTSYNEQFFGPGTRLTVL.

This clone was seen more than once but under ten times. The rearrangement links TRBV4-2 to TRBJ2-4; 7 bases map to TRBD2. J lost 13 bases, V lost 0 bases, and 6 bases had no gene match. Germline V CDR1 and CDR2: LGHNA, YNFKEQ. This CDR3 comprises 13 residues. CDR3 amino acids: CASSQDREREQYF. DNA for the CDR3: TGTGCCAGCAGCCAAGATAGGGAGCGGGAACAGTACTTC.

The chain combines TRBV10-3 with TRBJ2-5, with 9 bases matching TRBD1. Germline trimming cut 8 bases from V and 5 bases from J; bases unmatched to any gene: 3. Germline V gene sequence: CDR1 ENHRY, CDR2 SYGVKD. CDR3 length: 12 amino acids. The CDR3 nucleotides are TGTGCCATCGGGGACAGGGCGGAGACCCAGTACTTC. Residues: CAIGDRAETQYF.

V and J are TRBV10-3 and TRBJ2-7; D is uncertain. CDR3 length equals 13 residues. Germline CDR1 is ENHRY and CDR2 is SYGVKD. V shed 0 bases and J shed 2 bases, with 5 bases lying between them. The chain's CDR3 is CAISESSTYEQYF. CDR3 in DNA: TGTGCCATCAGTGAGTCGTCCACCTACGAGCAGTACTTC.

The CDR3 nucleotides are TGTGCCAGTAGTGATGACCGGGACAGGGGGCAATTCAACTATGGCTACACCTTC. It specifies CASSDDRDRGQFNYGYTF. The rearrangement links TRBV19 to TRBJ1-2; TRBD1 matches at 12 bases. With 5 bases clipped from V and 2 bases from J, the junction kept 12 bases outside the gene matches. Germline V gives CDR1 LNHDA, CDR2 SQIVND (reference sequence). This CDR3 has 18 residues.

V gene TRBV6-5 combines with J gene TRBJ1-5, with D tentatively TRBD1 (6 bases). Germline CDR1 reads MNHEY; CDR2 reads SVGAGI. The CDR3 consists of 15 residues. Between the trimmed V and J ends, which lost 5 bases and 0 bases, there was a span of 11 bases. CDR3 protein: CASSPGTYSNQPQHF. The DNA of the CDR3 is TGTGCCAGCAGTCCCGGGACATATAGCAATCAGCCCCAGCATTTT.

The chain carries TRBV10-1 and TRBJ1-6; TRBD1 might be the D (6 bases). Germline CDR1 and CDR2: WNHNN and SYGVQD (reference sequence). The V gene lost 2 bases and the J gene lost 10 bases, with 9 bases spanning the gap. CDR3 size: 13 residues. The CDR3 region is CASSELRGSPLHF. The CDR3 bases are TGCGCCAGCAGTGAGCTCAGGGGATCACCCCTCCACTTT.